What follows are 9 T cell receptor beta chains derived from one specimen sequenced in a study of cytomegalovirus exposure and HLA in healthy donors. The PCR contained 60 Vbeta and 13 Jbeta primers. Libraries were prepared by immunoSEQ multiplex PCR; TCRdb keeps only in-frame clonotypes and omits some of them. The sample shows about 220,000 clones, approximately 80% of them seen only once. Sequencing used PBMCs. These receptors all come from a boy under 10 years old in good health and CMV-seronegative.

CDR3 bases: TGCAGCGTTGTCGATGGCTACACCTTC. Protein: CSVVDGYTF. The chain carries TRBV29-1 and TRBJ1-2; no clear D gene. CDR1 SQVTM and CDR2 ANQGSEA come from the germline V gene. There are 9 residues in the CDR3. Trimming stripped 4 bases from V and 6 bases from J, with 3 bases between. The full variable domain, in which reference TRBV29-1 and TRBJ1-2 provide the parts outside the CDR3, is SAVISQKPSRDICQRGTSLTIQCQVDSQVTMMFWYRQQPGQSLTLIATANQGSEATYESGFVIDKFPISRPNLTFSTLTVSNMSPEDSSIYLCSVVDGYTFGSGTRLTVV.

With respect to this clone: Other DNA sequences in this specimen translate into the identical CDR3. This chain links TRBV5-1 with TRBJ2-3; D may be TRBD1 (5 bases). The CDR3 is 14 amino acids. V was cut by 4 bases and J by 1 base, with 10 bases left in between. In germline, CDR1 is SGHRS, CDR2 YFSETQ. This CDR3 reads CASSPQTGTDTQYF. The DNA of the CDR3 is TGCGCCAGCAGCCCTCAGACAGGCACAGATACGCAGTATTTT.

This chain links TRBV27 with TRBJ2-3; 12 bases map to TRBD2. The CDR3 runs 16 residues. CDR1 is MNHEY and CDR2 is SMNVEV in the germline V gene (reference sequence). The V and J ends lost 3 bases and 2 bases, in that order; junction bases with no gene match: 3. The CDR3 region has the DNA TGTGCCAGCAGTTTTGGACTAGCGGGGCACACAGATACGCAGTATTTT. Translating it yields CASSFGLAGHTDTQYF.

The chain is built from TRBV25-1 and TRBJ1-3; D ambiguous. In germline, CDR1 is MGHDK, CDR2 SYGVNS. The CDR3 loop spans 14 amino acids. Trimming shortened V by 6 bases and J by 3 bases, and 12 bases separated the two germline ends. This chain's CDR3 is CASSTTGYGNTIYF. The CDR3 DNA reads as TGTGCCAGCAGCACAACGGGTTATGGAAACACCATATATTTT. The full variable domain, rest sourced from reference TRBV25-1 and TRBJ1-3, is EADIYQTPRYLVIGTGKKITLECSQTMGHDKMYWYQQDPGMELHLIHYSYGVNSTEKGDLSSESTVSRIRTEHFPLTLESARPSHTSQYLCASSTTGYGNTIYFGEGSWLTVV.

V usage is TRBV19 and J usage is TRBJ1-5; D ambiguous. The CDR3 is 14 amino acids. The germline V gene encodes CDR1 LNHDA and CDR2 SQIVND (reference sequence). V was pared by 3 bases and J by 3 bases, with 9 bases between. The CDR3 here is CASSIPGFNQPQHF. Here the CDR3 DNA reads TGTGCCAGTAGTATCCCAGGATTCAATCAGCCCCAGCATTTT.

The J gene is TRBJ2-2, the V gene TRBV4-2; weak D call: TRBD1 (5 bases). The CDR3 has 14 residues. Germline lookup yields CDR1 LGHNA and CDR2 YNFKEQ. V was shortened by 5 bases and J by 1 base, with 8 bases between the two germline ends. In nucleotides, the CDR3 is TGTGCCAGCAGCTCCCAGGGGAACACCGGGGAGCTGTTTTTT. This encodes CASSSQGNTGELFF.

This sequence joins TRBV5-4 and TRBJ1-2; 10 bases are a match to TRBD1. The CDR3 runs 14 residues. The germline CDR1 and CDR2 sequences are SGHNT and YYREEE (reference sequence). With V trimmed by 0 bases and J by 8 bases, 4 bases remained unmatched. The CDR3 loop is CASSLGDRGNGYTF. The CDR3 bases are TGTGCCAGCAGCTTGGGGGACAGGGGTAACGGCTACACCTTC.

The rearrangement uses TRBV5-1 and TRBJ2-7; possible D gene TRBD1, 5 bases. Trimming removed 1 base from V and 0 bases from J, with 11 bases in between. This CDR3 has 15 residues. The germline CDR1 and CDR2 sequences are SGHRS and YFSETQ. Here the CDR3 DNA reads TGCGCCAGCAGCTTGTCAGGGCCTCCCTCCTACGAGCAGTACTTC. Its protein product is CASSLSGPPSYEQYF.

V gene TRBV6-6 combines with J gene TRBJ1-2; the match to TRBD1 covers 7 bases. CDR1 is MNHNY and CDR2 is SVGAGI in the germline V gene (reference sequence). After removal of 0 bases from V and 3 bases from J, the junction contained 4 bases not matched to a gene. The CDR3 length is 15 residues. CDR3 sequence: CASSYSAGGDYGYTF. The CDR3 DNA follows: TGTGCCAGCAGTTACTCCGCAGGGGGAGACTATGGCTACACCTTC.